This entry features one TCR beta chain sequence. How the authors handled the data: Reference gene primer amplification gave nucleated cell count estimates. TCRdb's copy holds only in-frame clones and misses some; the assay was immunoSEQ multiplex PCR. V and J calls plus clone size are reproduced from that table; the DNA served to infer D and trimming. This sample has roughly 60,000 clones, with approximately 82% found just once. This sample was included in a study of blood T cell repertoires in COVID-19. Across the whole study: Specimens from acute and convalescent COVID-19 originated in the United States, Italy and Spain. T cells, B-cell-depleted T cells, or PBMCs provided the cDNA or gDNA that served as material.

V shed 6 bases, J shed 0 bases, and the junction held 3 bases outside the gene matches. The CDR3 length is 15 residues. Germline loops: CDR1 MNHEY, CDR2 SVGAGI. Sequencing was carried out using peripheral blood. The clonotype comes from an elderly woman with acute or convalescent COVID-19. This chain joins TRBV6-5 and TRBJ1-4; 8 nucleotides align to TRBD1. In DNA, the CDR3 is TGTGCCAGCAGGTCGACAGGGGCAACTAATGAAAAACTGTTTTTT. It codes for CASRSTGATNEKLFF.